Presented here are 23 T cell receptor beta chains from one specimen sequenced in a study of cytomegalovirus exposure and HLA in healthy donors. In the PCR, 60 Vbeta and 13 Jbeta primers were used. This table comes from immunoSEQ multiplex PCR, and its TCRdb copy is limited to in-frame clones, with some not included. Among 110,000 to 150,000 clones listed, roughly 80% were seen once. The sample taken for sequencing was PBMCs. These receptors came from a female donor in good health and CMV-seronegative.

The J gene is TRBJ1-1, the V gene TRBV7-6; D is unresolved. CDR1 and CDR2 from the germline V gene are SGHVS and FNYEAQ. V lost 2 bases and J lost 0, with 4 bases in between. This CDR3 contains 13 residues. The CDR3 DNA follows: TGTGCCAGCAGCTTATCGGTGAACACTGAAGCTTTCTTT. It codes for CASSLSVNTEAFF.

The V and J genes are TRBV7-8 and TRBJ1-3; D gene uncertain. V was trimmed by 5 bases and J by 6 bases, leaving 14 bases between them. The CDR3 sequence is 14 residues long. Germline assignment: CDR1 SGHVS and CDR2 FQNEAQ. This CDR3 reads CASSPTYQENTIYF. The CDR3 region has the DNA TGTGCCAGCAGCCCGACATATCAAGAAAACACCATATATTTT. Based on the CDR3 plus reference TRBV7-8 and TRBJ1-3, the full variable domain is GAGVSQSPRYKVAKRGQDVALRCDPISGHVSLFWYQQALGQGPEFLTYFQNEAQLDKSGLPSDRFFAERPEGSVSTLKIQRTQQEDSAVYLCASSPTYQENTIYFGEGSWLTVV.

This chain links TRBV29-1 with TRBJ1-1; D might be TRBD1 (6 bases). CDR1 is SQVTM, CDR2 ANQGSEA, per germline. With 1 base removed from V and 6 bases from J, the gap between germline ends came to 12 bases. The CDR3 totals 13 residues. CDR3 region: CSVEGRWGPEAFF. The DNA of the CDR3 is TGCAGCGTTGAAGGCAGGTGGGGGCCTGAAGCTTTCTTT.

This clone was recorded a few times. One end of the junction does not line up with germline, which may come from a read error. The J gene is TRBJ1-2, the V gene TRBV11-2, with TRBD1 as a possible D gene (6 bases). CDR1 and CDR2 from the germline V gene are SGHAT and FQNNGV. This CDR3 region has 13 residues. For the CDR3, the DNA is TGTGCCAGCAGCTTAGCAGGGGTTGATGGCTACCCCTTC. Translating gives CASSLAGVDGYPF.

The chain links TRBV6-1 to TRBJ2-1, with 12 nucleotides matching TRBD2. V dropped 3 bases and J dropped 0; count of bases not matched to a gene: 6. Per the germline V gene, CDR1 is MNHNS and CDR2 is SASEGT. CDR3 length equals 18 residues. CDR3 DNA sequence: TGTGCCAGCAGTGAGTCTCTAGCGGGAGGGAGCTCCTACAATGAGCAGTTCTTC. Translating it yields CASSESLAGGSSYNEQFF.

This chain links TRBV10-2 with TRBJ1-1; possible D gene TRBD1, 6 bases. Germline V gene data show CDR1 as WSHSY and CDR2 as SAAADI. V lost 7 bases and J lost 4, with 19 bases in between. The CDR3 contains 15 residues. The CDR3 is CASKPGAGVSTEAFF. CDR3 DNA: TGCGCCAGCAAACCGGGTGCAGGGGTTAGCACTGAAGCTTTCTTT.

This clone has a handful of counts. The V call is TRBV5-1, the J call TRBJ1-1; 11 nucleotides line up with TRBD1. With V trimmed by 1 base and J by 3 bases, 8 bases remained unmatched. Germline lookup yields CDR1 SGHRS and CDR2 YFSETQ. This CDR3 has 17 residues. The CDR3 sequence is CASSLPRTGGEDTEAFF. CDR3 bases: TGCGCCAGCAGCTTGCCCCGGACAGGGGGCGAAGACACTGAAGCTTTCTTT. Variable domain in full (rest from reference TRBV5-1 and TRBJ1-1): KAGVTQTPRYLIKTRGQQVTLSCSPISGHRSVSWYQQTPGQGLQFLFEYFSETQRNKGNFPGRFSGRQFSNSRSEMNVSTLELGDSALYLCASSLPRTGGEDTEAFFGQGTRLTVV.

The CDR3 DNA follows: TGTGCCAGCAGTTTTTTCCGGTTCTCGAAGGGGGCAAGGAACACTGAAGCTTTCTTT. This sequence encodes CASSFFRFSKGARNTEAFF. This chain uses TRBV28 with TRBJ1-1; 7 bases align to TRBD1. The CDR3 contains 19 residues. Germline CDR1 reads MDHEN; CDR2 reads SYDVKM. Losses at the gene ends were 3 bases for V and 1 base for J; bases not matched to a gene: 17.

The sample holds a few counts of this clone. The rearrangement uses TRBV29-1 and TRBJ1-2; D uncertain. The CDR3 extends over 12 amino acids. Per the germline V gene, CDR1 is SQVTM and CDR2 is ANQGSEA. With 6 bases removed from V and 7 bases from J, the gap between germline ends came to 15 bases. In DNA, the CDR3 is TGCAGCGTAAGGGAGGTCCGGGGTGGCTACACCTTC. It translates to CSVREVRGGYTF.

The rearrangement links TRBV12-5 to TRBJ1-1, with 7 bases matching TRBD1. Germline trimming cut 1 base from V and 5 bases from J; bases unmatched to any gene: 4. The germline V gene encodes CDR1 LGHNT and CDR2 FRNRAP. The length of the CDR3 is 14 residues. The CDR3 DNA reads TGTGCTAGTGGTTTGGAGGGGGCGGGGACTGAAGCTTTCTTT. It is translated as CASGLEGAGTEAFF.

J is TRBJ1-5 and V is TRBV19, with TRBD1 as a possible D gene (5 bases). CDR1 LNHDA and CDR2 SQIVND come from the germline V gene (reference sequence). CDR3 length: 13 residues. V dropped 6 bases and J dropped 7 bases, with 13 bases sitting between them. The CDR3 here is CASSPSGGQPQHF. The CDR3 DNA reads as TGTGCCAGTAGCCCCTCGGGGGGGCAGCCCCAGCATTTT.

The chain is built from TRBV9 and TRBJ1-2; tentatively, D is TRBD1 (6 bases). CDR1 is SGDLS and CDR2 is YYNGEE in the germline V gene. The CDR3 loop spans 15 amino acids. V was clipped by 0 bases and J by 4 bases, with 13 bases between them. As DNA, the CDR3 is TGTGCCAGCAGCGTAGCGGCAGGGGACATCTATGGCTACACCTTC. Encoded protein: CASSVAAGDIYGYTF. Full variable domain (outside the CDR3, taken from reference TRBV9 and TRBJ1-2): DSGVTQTPKHLITATGQRVTLRCSPRSGDLSVYWYQQSLDQGLQFLIQYYNGEERAKGNILERFSAQQFPDLHSELNLSSLELGDSALYFCASSVAAGDIYGYTFGSGTRLTVV.

The chain is built from TRBV2 and TRBJ2-3; the match to TRBD2 covers 9 bases. J was trimmed by 0 bases and V by 4 bases; bases with no gene match: 2. This CDR3 contains 15 residues. Per the germline V gene, CDR1 is SNHLY and CDR2 is FYNNEI. This chain's CDR3 is CASSVLAGSTDTQYF. The CDR3, as DNA: TGTGCCAGCAGTGTGCTAGCGGGAAGCACAGATACGCAGTATTTT.

Notes on this clone: Without the conserved terminal phenylalanine or tryptophan, this CDR3 likely stems from a read error. This chain connects TRBV28 to TRBJ2-7; D not certain. This CDR3 is built from 15 residues. V was trimmed by 3 bases and J by 3 bases, leaving 15 bases between them. CDR1 is MDHEN and CDR2 is SYDVKM in the germline V gene. The DNA for the CDR3 is TGTGCCAGCAGTTTTGACCGAAGAAGGAGCTACGAGCAGTACCTC. It encodes CASSFDRRRSYEQYL.

This chain joins TRBV4-1 and TRBJ1-5; tentatively, D is TRBD1 (6 bases). CDR3 length: 16 residues. Germline V gene data show CDR1 as MGHRA and CDR2 as YSYEKL. V lost 0 bases and J 5 bases, leaving 14 bases between the germline ends. CDR3 loop: CASSQDLGTYYQPQHF. CDR3 DNA sequence: TGCGCCAGCAGCCAAGACCTTGGGACATACTATCAGCCCCAGCATTTT.

This sequence joins TRBV11-2 and TRBJ1-2; no clear D gene. CDR1 and CDR2 (germline): SGHAT, FQNNGV. The CDR3 is 13 amino acids. V was cut by 2 bases and J by 8 bases, with 12 bases left in between. CDR3 protein: CASSLNGPGGYTF. The CDR3 nucleotides read TGTGCCAGCAGCTTAAATGGGCCTGGAGGCTACACCTTC.

In its sample, this clone was seen a few times. The V gene is TRBV15, the J gene TRBJ2-7; D is perhaps TRBD2 (6 bases). CDR3 size: 15 residues. The germline gives CDR1 LNHNV, CDR2 YYDKDF (reference sequence). Trimming took 0 bases from V and 3 from J, leaving 12 bases between them. The CDR3 here is CATSRDRGSYYEQYF. DNA of the CDR3: TGTGCCACCAGCAGAGATCGGGGGTCTTACTACGAGCAGTACTTC.

This chain links TRBV6-6 with TRBJ1-5; 7 bases match TRBD1. The CDR3 covers 12 residues. Germline V gene data show CDR1 as MNHNY and CDR2 as SVGAGI (reference sequence). The CDR3 spells CATGAGNQPQHF. For the CDR3, the DNA is TGTGCAACAGGGGCCGGCAATCAGCCCCAGCATTTT.

This CDR3 is CASSVGGEWETQYF. The CDR3 coding sequence is TGTGCCAGCAGCGTAGGGGGAGAGTGGGAGACCCAGTACTTC. The gene calls are TRBV9 and TRBJ2-5, with a tentative D call TRBD2 (5 bases). The V gene's germline CDR1 is SGDLS and CDR2 YYNGEE. The V end lost 0 bases, the J end lost 5 bases, and 11 bases lay between the germline ends. This CDR3 is built from 14 residues.

This chain uses TRBV9 with TRBJ1-6; a possible D gene is TRBD1 (6 bases). In germline, CDR1 is SGDLS, CDR2 YYNGEE. The CDR3 runs 14 residues. V lost 4 bases and J 11 bases, leaving 16 bases between the germline ends. The CDR3 DNA reads TGTGCCAGCAGCCAGACAGGAAGCAGAGCACCCCTCCACTTT. Encoded protein: CASSQTGSRAPLHF.

The chain combines TRBV28 with TRBJ2-7, with D possibly matching TRBD2 (5 bases). The V and J ends lost 3 bases and 0 bases respectively, with 15 bases between them. The germline gives CDR1 MDHEN, CDR2 SYDVKM. The CDR3 is 16 amino acids. CDR3 DNA sequence: TGTGCCAGCAGTTTCGACACTAGTCTGAGCTCCTACGAGCAGTACTTC. It yields the protein CASSFDTSLSSYEQYF.

The chain has TRBV2 and TRBJ1-5; weak D call: TRBD1 (6 bases). V lost 6 bases, J lost 0 bases, and 12 bases lay in between. Germline V lookup: CDR1 SNHLY, CDR2 FYNNEI. CDR3 size: 15 residues. In DNA, the CDR3 is TGTGCCAGCAGGCCGGGGGGCAATAGCAATCAGCCCCAGCATTTT. Its translation is CASRPGGNSNQPQHF.

This clone turned up a few times. The rearrangement uses TRBV5-1 and TRBJ2-7; tentative D call: TRBD1 (5 bases). The CDR3 runs to 13 residues. Germline loops: CDR1 SGHRS, CDR2 YFSETQ. Between the trimmed V and J ends, which lost 0 bases and 4 bases, there was a span of 8 bases. This CDR3 reads CASSLVAGYEQYF. The DNA of the CDR3 is TGCGCCAGCAGCTTGGTGGCAGGGTACGAGCAGTACTTC.